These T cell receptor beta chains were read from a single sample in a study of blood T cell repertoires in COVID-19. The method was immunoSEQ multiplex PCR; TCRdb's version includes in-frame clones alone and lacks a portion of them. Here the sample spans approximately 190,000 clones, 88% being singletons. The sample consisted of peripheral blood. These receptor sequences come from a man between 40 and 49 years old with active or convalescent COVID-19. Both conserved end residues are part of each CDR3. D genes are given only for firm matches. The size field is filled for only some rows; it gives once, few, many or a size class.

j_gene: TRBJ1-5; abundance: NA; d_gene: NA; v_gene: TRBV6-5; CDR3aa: CASSPDSSNQPQHF; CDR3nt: TGTGCCAGCAGCCCCGACAGTAGCAATCAGCCCCAGCATTTT
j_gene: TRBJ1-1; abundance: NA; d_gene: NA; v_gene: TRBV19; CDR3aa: CASSRGQQNTEAFF; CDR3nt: TGTGCCAGTAGCCGAGGACAGCAGAACACTGAAGCTTTCTTT
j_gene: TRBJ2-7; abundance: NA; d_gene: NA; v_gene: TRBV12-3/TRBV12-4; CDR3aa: CASRIKSYEQYF; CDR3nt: TGTGCCAGCAGAATCAAATCCTACGAGCAGTACTTC
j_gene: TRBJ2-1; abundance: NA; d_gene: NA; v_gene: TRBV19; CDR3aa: CASSIDPRASYNEQFF; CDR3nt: TGTGCCAGTAGTATAGATCCCAGGGCGTCGTACAATGAGCAGTTCTTC
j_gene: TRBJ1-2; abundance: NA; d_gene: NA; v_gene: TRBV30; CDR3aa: CAWSERTNYGYTF; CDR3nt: TGTGCCTGGAGTGAGAGGACAAACTATGGCTACACCTTC
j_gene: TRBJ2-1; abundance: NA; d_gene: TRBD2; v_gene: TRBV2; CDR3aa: CASRMTSGMGNEQFF; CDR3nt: TGTGCCAGCAGGATGACTAGCGGGATGGGAAATGAGCAGTTCTTC
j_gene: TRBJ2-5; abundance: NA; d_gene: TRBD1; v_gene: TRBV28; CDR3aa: CASSPRPGRSGGQETQYF; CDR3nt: TGTGCCAGCAGTCCGAGACCAGGGCGGTCAGGGGGACAAGAGACCCAGTACTTC
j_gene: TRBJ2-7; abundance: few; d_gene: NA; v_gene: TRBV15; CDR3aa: CATSSPDTTRQYF; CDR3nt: TGTGCCACCAGCAGCCCGGACACCACCAGGCAGTACTTC
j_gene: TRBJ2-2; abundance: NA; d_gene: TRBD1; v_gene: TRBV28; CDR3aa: CASSFLATGYSTGELFF; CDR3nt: TGTGCCAGCAGTTTCCTTGCGACAGGGTACAGCACCGGGGAGCTGTTTTTT
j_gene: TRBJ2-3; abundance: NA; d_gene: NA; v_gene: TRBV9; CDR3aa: CASSVSRSGADTQYF; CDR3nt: TGTGCCAGCAGCGTATCTCGTAGCGGCGCAGATACGCAGTATTTT
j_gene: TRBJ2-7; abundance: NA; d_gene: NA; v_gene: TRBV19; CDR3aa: CASSIAAGLYEQYF; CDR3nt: TGTGCCAGTAGTATAGCAGCAGGGTTGTACGAGCAGTACTTC
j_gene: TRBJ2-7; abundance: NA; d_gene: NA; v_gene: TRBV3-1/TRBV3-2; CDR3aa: CASSQDLGRGEQYF; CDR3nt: TGTGCCAGCAGCCAAGATTTGGGGCGCGGCGAGCAGTACTTC
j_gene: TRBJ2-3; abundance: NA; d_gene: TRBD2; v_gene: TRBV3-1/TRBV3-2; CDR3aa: CASSQWLAGGASTDTQYF; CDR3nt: TGTGCCAGCAGCCAATGGCTAGCGGGGGGGGCTAGCACAGATACGCAGTATTTT
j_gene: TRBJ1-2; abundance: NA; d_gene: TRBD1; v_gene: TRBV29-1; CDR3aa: CSVEPRDRYYGYTF; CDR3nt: TGCAGCGTTGAACCCCGGGACAGATACTATGGCTACACCTTC
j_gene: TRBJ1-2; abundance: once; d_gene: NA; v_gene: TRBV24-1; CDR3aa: CATSEPGDDYGYTF; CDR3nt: TGTGCCACCAGTGAACCAGGGGACGACTATGGCTACACCTTC
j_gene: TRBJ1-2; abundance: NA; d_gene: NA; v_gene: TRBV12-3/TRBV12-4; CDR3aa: CASSITGYGYTF; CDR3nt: TGTGCCAGCAGTATCACAGGCTATGGCTACACCTTC